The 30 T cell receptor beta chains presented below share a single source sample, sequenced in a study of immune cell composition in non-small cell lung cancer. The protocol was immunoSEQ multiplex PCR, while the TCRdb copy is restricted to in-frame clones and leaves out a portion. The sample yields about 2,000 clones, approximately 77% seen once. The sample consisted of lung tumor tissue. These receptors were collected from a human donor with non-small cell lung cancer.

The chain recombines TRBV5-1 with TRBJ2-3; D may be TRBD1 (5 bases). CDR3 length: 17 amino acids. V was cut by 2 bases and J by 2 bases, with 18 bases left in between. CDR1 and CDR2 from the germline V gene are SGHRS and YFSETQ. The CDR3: CASSFGSGPGITDTQYF. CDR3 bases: TGCGCCAGCAGCTTTGGCTCCGGCCCAGGGATCACAGATACGCAGTATTTT.

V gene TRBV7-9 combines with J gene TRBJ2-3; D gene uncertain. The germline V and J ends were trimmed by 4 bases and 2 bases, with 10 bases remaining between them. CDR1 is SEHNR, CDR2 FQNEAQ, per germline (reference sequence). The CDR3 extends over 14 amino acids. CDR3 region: CASSSPEHTDTQYF. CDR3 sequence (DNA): TGTGCCAGCAGCTCCCCTGAACACACAGATACGCAGTATTTT. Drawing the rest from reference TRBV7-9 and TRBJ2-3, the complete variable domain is DTGVSQNPRHKITKRGQNVTFRCDPISEHNRLYWYRQTLGQGPEFLTYFQNEAQLEKSRLLSDRFSAERPKGSFSTLEIQRTEQGDSAMYLCASSSPEHTDTQYFGPGTRLTVL.

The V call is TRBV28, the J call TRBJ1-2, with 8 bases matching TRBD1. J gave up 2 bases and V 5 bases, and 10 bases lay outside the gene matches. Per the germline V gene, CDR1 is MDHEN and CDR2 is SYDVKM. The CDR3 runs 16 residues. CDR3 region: CASSPTLGTGNYGYTF. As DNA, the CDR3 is TGTGCCAGCAGTCCGACGCTCGGGACAGGCAACTATGGCTACACCTTC.

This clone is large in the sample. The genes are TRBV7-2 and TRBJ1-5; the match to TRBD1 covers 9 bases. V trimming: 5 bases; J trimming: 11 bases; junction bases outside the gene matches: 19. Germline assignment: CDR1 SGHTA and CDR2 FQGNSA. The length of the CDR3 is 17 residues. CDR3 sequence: CASSKRTTGQGDQTQHF. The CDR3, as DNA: TGTGCCAGCAGCAAGCGCACCACGGGACAGGGAGACCAGACCCAGCATTTT.

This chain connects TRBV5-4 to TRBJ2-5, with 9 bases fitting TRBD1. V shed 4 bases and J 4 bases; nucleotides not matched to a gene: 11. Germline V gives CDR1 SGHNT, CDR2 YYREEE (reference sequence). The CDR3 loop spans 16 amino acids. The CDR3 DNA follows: TGTGCCAGCAGCCCCGCCCCCCAGACAGGGGGAGAGACCCAGTACTTC. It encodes CASSPAPQTGGETQYF.

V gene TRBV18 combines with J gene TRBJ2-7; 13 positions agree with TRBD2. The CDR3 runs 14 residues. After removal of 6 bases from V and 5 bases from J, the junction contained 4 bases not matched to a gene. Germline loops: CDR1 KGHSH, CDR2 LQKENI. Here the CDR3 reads CASSRTSGRDEQYF. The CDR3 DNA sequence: TGTGCCAGCTCGCGTACTAGCGGGAGGGACGAGCAGTACTTC. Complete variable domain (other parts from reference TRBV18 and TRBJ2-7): NAGVMQNPRHLVRRRGQEARLRCSPMKGHSHVYWYRQLPEEGLKFMVYLQKENIIDESGMPKERFSAEFPKEGPSILRIQQVVRGDSAAYFCASSRTSGRDEQYFGPGTRLTVT.

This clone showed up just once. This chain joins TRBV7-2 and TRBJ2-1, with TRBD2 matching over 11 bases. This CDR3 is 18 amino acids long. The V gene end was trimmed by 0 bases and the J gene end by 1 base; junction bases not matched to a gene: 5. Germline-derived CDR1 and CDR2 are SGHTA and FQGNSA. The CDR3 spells CASSLALAGGGSYNEQFF. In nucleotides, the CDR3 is TGTGCCAGCAGCTTAGCGCTAGCGGGGGGTGGGTCCTACAATGAGCAGTTCTTC.

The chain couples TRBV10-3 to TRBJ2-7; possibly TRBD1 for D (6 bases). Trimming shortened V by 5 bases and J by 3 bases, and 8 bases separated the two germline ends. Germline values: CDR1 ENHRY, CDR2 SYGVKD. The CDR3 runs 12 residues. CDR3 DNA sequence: TGTGCCATCAGTCGGACAGACTACGAGCAGTACTTC. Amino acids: CAISRTDYEQYF.

Here the CDR3 DNA reads TGTGCCAGCAGTGTCCGGGAGGGGGGCTACGAGCAGTACTTC. This gives the protein CASSVREGGYEQYF. The chain employs TRBV6-1 and TRBJ2-7; TRBD2 matches 8 bases. The ends lost 4 bases at V and 3 bases at J; junction bases unmatched: 5. CDR1 and CDR2 (germline): MNHNS, SASEGT. The CDR3 length is 14 residues.

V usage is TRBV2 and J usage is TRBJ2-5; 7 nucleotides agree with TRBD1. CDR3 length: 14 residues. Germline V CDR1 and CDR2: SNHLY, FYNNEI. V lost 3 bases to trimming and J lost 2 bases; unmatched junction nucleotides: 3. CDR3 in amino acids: CASSDPGQQETQYF. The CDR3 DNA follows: TGTGCCAGCAGTGACCCGGGACAGCAAGAGACCCAGTACTTC.

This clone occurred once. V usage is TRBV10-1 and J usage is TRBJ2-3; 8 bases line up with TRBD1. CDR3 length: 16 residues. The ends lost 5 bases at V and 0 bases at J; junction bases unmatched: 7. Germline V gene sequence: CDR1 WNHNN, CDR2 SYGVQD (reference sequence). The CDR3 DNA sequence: TGCGCCAGCAGTAACAGGGGGGTCCTCAGCACAGATACGCAGTATTTT. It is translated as CASSNRGVLSTDTQYF.

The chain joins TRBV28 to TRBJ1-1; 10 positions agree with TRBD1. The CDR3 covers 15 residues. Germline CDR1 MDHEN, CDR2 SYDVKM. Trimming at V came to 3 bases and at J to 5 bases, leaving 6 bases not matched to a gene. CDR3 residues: CASSFSGTGETEAFF. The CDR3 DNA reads TGTGCCAGCAGTTTCTCCGGGACAGGGGAGACTGAAGCTTTCTTT.

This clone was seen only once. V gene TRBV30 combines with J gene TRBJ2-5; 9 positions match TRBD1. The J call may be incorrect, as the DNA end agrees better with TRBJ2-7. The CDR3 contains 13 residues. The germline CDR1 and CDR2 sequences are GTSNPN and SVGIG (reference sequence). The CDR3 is CAWRRTGVYEQYF. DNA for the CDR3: TGTGCCTGGAGAAGGACAGGGGTCTACGAGCAGTACTTC.

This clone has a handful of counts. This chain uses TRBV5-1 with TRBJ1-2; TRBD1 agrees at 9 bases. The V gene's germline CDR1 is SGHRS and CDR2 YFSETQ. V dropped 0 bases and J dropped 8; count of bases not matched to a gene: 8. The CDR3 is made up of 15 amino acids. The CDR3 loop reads CASSLGGTGNRGYTF. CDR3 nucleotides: TGCGCCAGCAGCTTGGGGGGGACAGGGAATCGGGGCTACACCTTC.

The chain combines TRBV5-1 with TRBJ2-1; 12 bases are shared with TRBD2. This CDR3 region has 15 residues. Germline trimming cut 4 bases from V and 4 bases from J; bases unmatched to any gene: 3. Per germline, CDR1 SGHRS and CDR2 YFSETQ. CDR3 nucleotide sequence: TGCGCCAGCAGCCTGGGACTAGCGGGTTACAATGAGCAGTTCTTC. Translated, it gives CASSLGLAGYNEQFF.

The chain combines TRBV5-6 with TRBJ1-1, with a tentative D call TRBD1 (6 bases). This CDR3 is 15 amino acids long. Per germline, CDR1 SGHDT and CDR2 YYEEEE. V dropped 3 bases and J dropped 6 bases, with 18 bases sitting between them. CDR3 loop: CASSSGTLVVSEAFF. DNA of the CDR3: TGTGCCAGCAGCTCCGGGACACTCGTAGTGTCTGAAGCTTTCTTT.

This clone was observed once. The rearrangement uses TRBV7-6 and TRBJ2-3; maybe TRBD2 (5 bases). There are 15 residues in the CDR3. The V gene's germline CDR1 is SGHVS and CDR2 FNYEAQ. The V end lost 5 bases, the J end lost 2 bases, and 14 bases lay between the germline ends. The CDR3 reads CASSRSSGYTDTQYF. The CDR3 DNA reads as TGTGCCAGCAGCCGGTCGAGCGGATACACAGATACGCAGTATTTT.

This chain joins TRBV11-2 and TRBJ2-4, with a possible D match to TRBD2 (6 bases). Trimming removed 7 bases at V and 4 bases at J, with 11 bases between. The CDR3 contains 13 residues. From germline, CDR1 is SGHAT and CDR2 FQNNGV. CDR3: CASIESGKNIQYF. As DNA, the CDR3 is TGTGCCAGCATCGAGAGCGGGAAAAACATTCAGTACTTC.

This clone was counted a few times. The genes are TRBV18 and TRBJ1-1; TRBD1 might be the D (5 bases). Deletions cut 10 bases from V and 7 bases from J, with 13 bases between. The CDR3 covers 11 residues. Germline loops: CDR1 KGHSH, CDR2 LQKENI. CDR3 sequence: CATRGGDEAFF. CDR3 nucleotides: TGTGCCACCCGGGGCGGGGATGAAGCTTTCTTT.

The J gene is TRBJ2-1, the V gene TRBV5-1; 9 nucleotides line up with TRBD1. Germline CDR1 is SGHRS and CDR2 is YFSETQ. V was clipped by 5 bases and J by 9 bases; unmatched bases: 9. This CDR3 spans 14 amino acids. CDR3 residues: CASRQDRGGSEQFF. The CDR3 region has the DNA TGCGCCAGCAGACAGGACAGGGGTGGGAGTGAGCAGTTCTTC.

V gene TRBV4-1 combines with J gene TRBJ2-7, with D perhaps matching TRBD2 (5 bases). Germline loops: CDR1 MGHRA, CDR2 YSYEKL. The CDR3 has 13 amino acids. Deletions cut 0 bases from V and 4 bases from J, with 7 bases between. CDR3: CASSQEGSYEQYF. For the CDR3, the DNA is TGCGCCAGCAGCCAAGAGGGGAGTTACGAGCAGTACTTC.

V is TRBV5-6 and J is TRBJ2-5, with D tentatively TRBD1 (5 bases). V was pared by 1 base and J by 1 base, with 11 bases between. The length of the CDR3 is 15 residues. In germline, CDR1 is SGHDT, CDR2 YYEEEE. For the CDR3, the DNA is TGTGCCAGCAGCTTGCCGAGAACAGGCCAAGAGACCCAGTACTTC. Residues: CASSLPRTGQETQYF.

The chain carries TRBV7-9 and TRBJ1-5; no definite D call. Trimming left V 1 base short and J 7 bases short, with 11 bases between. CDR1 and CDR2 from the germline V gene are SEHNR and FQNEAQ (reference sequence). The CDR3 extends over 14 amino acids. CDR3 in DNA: TGTGCCAGCAGCTTAGTAGGAGTCAACCAGCCCCAGCATTTT. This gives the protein CASSLVGVNQPQHF.

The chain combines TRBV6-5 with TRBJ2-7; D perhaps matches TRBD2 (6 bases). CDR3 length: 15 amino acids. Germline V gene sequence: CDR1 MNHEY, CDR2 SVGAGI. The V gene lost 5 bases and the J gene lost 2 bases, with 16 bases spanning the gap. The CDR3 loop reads CASSQPGVPPYEQYF. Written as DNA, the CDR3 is TGTGCCAGCAGTCAGCCGGGAGTACCCCCCTACGAGCAGTACTTC.

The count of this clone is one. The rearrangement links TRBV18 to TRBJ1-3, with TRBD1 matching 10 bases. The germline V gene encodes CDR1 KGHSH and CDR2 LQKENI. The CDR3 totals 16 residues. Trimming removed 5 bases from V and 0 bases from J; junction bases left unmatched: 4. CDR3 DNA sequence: TGTGCCAGCTCATGGGACAGGGGATTCTCTGGAAACACCATATATTTT. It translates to CASSWDRGFSGNTIYF.

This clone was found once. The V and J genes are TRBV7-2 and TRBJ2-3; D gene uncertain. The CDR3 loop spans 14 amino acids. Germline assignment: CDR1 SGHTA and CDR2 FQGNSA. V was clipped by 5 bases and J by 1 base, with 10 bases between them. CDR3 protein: CASSPFSGTDTQYF. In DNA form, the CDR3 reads TGTGCCAGCAGCCCGTTCTCGGGCACAGATACGCAGTATTTT.

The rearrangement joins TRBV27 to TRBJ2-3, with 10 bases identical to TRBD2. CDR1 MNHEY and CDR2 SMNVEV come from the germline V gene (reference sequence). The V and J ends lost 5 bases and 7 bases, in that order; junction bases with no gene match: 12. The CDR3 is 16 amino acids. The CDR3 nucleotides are TGTGCCAGCAGTGCCCAAACTAGCGGGGTTTCATATACGCAGTATTTT. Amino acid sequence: CASSAQTSGVSYTQYF.

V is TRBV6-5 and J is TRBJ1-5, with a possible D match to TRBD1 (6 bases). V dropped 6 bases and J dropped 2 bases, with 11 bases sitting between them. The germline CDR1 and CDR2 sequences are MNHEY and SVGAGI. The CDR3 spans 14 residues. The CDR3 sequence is CASSEAGGNQPQHF. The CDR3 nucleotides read TGTGCCAGCAGCGAGGCAGGGGGCAATCAGCCCCAGCATTTT.

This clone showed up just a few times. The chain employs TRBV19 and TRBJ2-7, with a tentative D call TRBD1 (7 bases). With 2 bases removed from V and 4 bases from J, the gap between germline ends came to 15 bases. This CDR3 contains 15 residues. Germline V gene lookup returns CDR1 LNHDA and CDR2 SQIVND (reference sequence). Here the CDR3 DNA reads TGTGCCAGTAGTATATTTACAGGGGCGGGGTACGAGCAGTACTTC. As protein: CASSIFTGAGYEQYF.

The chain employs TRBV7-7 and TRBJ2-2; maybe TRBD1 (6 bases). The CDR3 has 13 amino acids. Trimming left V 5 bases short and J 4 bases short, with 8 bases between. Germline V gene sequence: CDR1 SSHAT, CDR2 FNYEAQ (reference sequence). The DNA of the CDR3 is TGTGCCAGCAGCCGGGACATCACCGGGGAGCTGTTTTTT. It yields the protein CASSRDITGELFF.